This TCR beta chain is drawn from a study of cytomegalovirus exposure and HLA in healthy donors (dated by TCRdb to the late 2010s). About the investigation overall: An earlier analysis of 587 of the donors reported 276 Gb of sequence data and around 110 million unique TCR beta sequences obtained from about 170 million T cells. Rather than drawing on any new phenotypic data, the later analysis identified candidate immune exposures from TCR beta sequences and the way those sequences occurred across donors. The study combined high-throughput TCR immunosequencing, statistical association of individual TCRs with disease status, and machine learning to predict cytomegalovirus infection status. Using immunosequencing, the study profiled T cell repertoires from fewer than 850 subjects and related those repertoires to cytomegalovirus serostatus. Donor age, sex, ethnicity and CMV serostatus were compiled alongside the repertoire data. The study was designed to test whether signatures of past pathogen exposure could be identified by cataloging public T cell receptors. An early release covering over 500 HLA-typed donors comprised about 290 gigabases of sequencing data and around 86 million unique TCR sequences. Typing coverage varied by locus: about 620-640 donors for A, B, C, DRB1 and DQB1; approximately 560 for DQA1; some 610 for DPA1; about 450 for DPB1. Along with the roughly 710-subject first cohort, a separate validation cohort of around 120 different subjects was used. To decide whether each TCR beta V gene segment behaved as functional or pseudogenic, an earlier analysis of fewer than 750 of the donors relied on high-throughput TCR beta sequencing. A later genetic analysis used genome-wide SNP genotypes for 398 of the 666 donors, treating that subset as a discovery cohort. Every discovery cohort repertoire had been produced on one sequencing platform. A later analysis re-examined previously published TCR beta repertoires from 500 to 700 donors and added high-resolution HLA genotyping to investigate patterns of TCR occurrence. Among the approximately 430 genotyped donors, about 85% belonged to the genetic ancestry cluster associated with self-reported Caucasian donors. About 5 DR-DQ haplotypes were handled as single units for association and clustering, since linkage in the cohort was strong. Among a few hundred genotyped donors of the cohort, an average of roughly 240,000 unique TCR beta nucleotide sequences were sequenced per donor, roughly 18% of them non-productive. Both class I and class II loci were covered by HLA typing, at four-digit resolution. Study-wide findings and limitations: In a later analysis, HLA-associated TCR beta chains were found to be more clonally expanded and to have lower generation probabilities than equally common non-associated chains. According to the authors, the approach could potentially be generalized to other disease states and immunological phenotypes. Sequencing depth was assumed to be roughly uniform across donors in the presence/absence analyses, though that assumption may not hold. A later genetic analysis associated a missense DCLRE1C variant with V-gene and J-gene trimming of TCR beta chains, and an independent cohort replicated the association. In vitro tests confirmed that a few of the cytomegalovirus-associated TCR beta chains recognize cytomegalovirus antigens. A further reported finding was that TCR beta sequences accurately predicted the HLA-A and HLA-B alleles for most subjects in the first cohort. In both the original and validation cohorts, the classifier was reported to diagnose cytomegalovirus status with high specificity and sensitivity. A later analysis reported that several top co-occurrence clusters appeared linked to parvovirus B19, influenza, CMV and Epstein-Barr virus. In this cohort, only TCR beta chains were sequenced, and detectable features were limited by the absence of alpha or paired-chain data. Most TCR sequences were seen in very few donors, while some public TCRs were found in many individuals. In an earlier analysis of 450 to 750 of the donors, most TCR beta V segments appeared in productive rearrangements about 90% or about 30% of the time, broadly matching IMGT annotations. About 17 rarely observed V segments, including chromosome 9 orphons, were excluded from the earlier analysis of about 500 of the donors because counts were too low. The study gave a list of 150 to 200 TCR beta chains associated with cytomegalovirus. In a later analysis, TCR association rates were found to vary across HLA loci, with the most associated TCRs seen for DRB1 alleles and the fewest for HLA-C alleles. A later genetic analysis reported fewer N-insertions in productive TCRs among donors in an Asian-associated ancestry cluster than the roughly 670-donor mean. The 87-base-pair reads could not distinguish some IMGT-functional V segments, including TRBV6-2 and TRBV6-3, so those segments were excluded. Specific HLA alleles were associated with 15,000 to 20,000 TCR beta sequences at a false discovery rate of 0.05 in a later analysis. A group of highly shared sequence variants was considered likely to be a technical artifact of the sequencing pipeline. Correlated functional status among segregating V segments might be attributable to linkage disequilibrium, but an unknown experimental factor could not be ruled out. In a later analysis, most CMV-associated TCR beta chains were found to appear HLA-restricted, with HLA associations seemingly driven largely by CMV exposure. Strong co-occurrence of HLA alleles, especially DR and DQ, made assigning TCR associations to individual alleles difficult. The only immune exposure information available for the cohort was CMV serostatus. Because some donors lacked HLA typing at each locus, the association tests relied only on the typed subset.

The cohort consisted of 650 to 700 healthy bone marrow donors. At the time of sampling, every cohort member was nominally healthy, though immune exposures that went unrecorded were likely present. The donor tested CMV seropositive, placing the donor among the approximately 290 seropositive members of the cohort. Each donor provided a peripheral blood sample, and peripheral blood mononuclear cells were used for TCR beta sequencing. Genomic DNA was extracted from the blood cell samples with the Qiagen DNeasy Blood Extraction Kit. The library was generated by the immunoSEQ multiplex PCR assay. For the multiplex PCR, a mixture combining 60 forward primers for TCR Vbeta segments and 13 reverse primers for TCR Jbeta segments was used. A multiplex PCR assay on genomic DNA amplified the CDR3 region of rearranged TCR beta genes. On the Illumina HiSeq System, the amplified TCR beta libraries were sequenced as 87-base-pair reads. Per the authors' processing: Across the 700 or so repertoires, a later analysis counted 78 million or so unique TCR beta chains, approximately 12 million of which were shared by at least two donors. Raw reads were error-corrected and collapsed into unique sequences with a nearest-neighbor algorithm that merged closely related sequences to remove PCR and sequencing errors. CDR3 sequences were aligned to IMGT reference sequences to assign V, D and J gene segments. Each retained sequence needed at least a six-nucleotide match to both a V gene segment and a J gene segment. Rearrangements were classified as productive when the CDR3 lacked stop codons and remained in frame with V and J, and all other rearrangements were classified as non-productive. Following IMGT convention, CDR3 was defined as the stretch from the second conserved V-encoded cysteine to the conserved J-encoded phenylalanine. Sequences without an unambiguous match to a single V gene segment were excluded from the earlier analysis of almost 600 of the donors. An earlier analysis of roughly 590 of the donors called V segments functional above 56.7% productive rearrangements and segregating when the between-donor standard deviation exceeded 5%. To diagnose cytomegalovirus status from the catalog of TCR beta chain sequences, a statistical classification framework was built. V and J gene assignment, in a later analysis, came from comparing TCR nucleotide sequences with IMGT/GENE-DB human TR gene sequences. Using the TCRdist pipeline, a later analysis assigned CDR3 sequences along with most-parsimonious VDJ recombination scenarios. A later analysis defined each TCR beta chain by its CDR3 amino acid sequence plus V-gene family, and excluded reads lacking a unique V-gene family. As a way to deal with suspected cross-contamination and a sequencing artifact, a later analysis dropped nearly 600 nucleotide sequences that were highly shared and had low generation probability. In a later analysis, a clonal expansion index for each public chain was calculated from normalized within-repertoire ranks of inferred template counts. In a later analysis, generation probabilities were computed with a VDJ recombination model fitted to out-of-frame rearrangements, and the resulting probabilities were checked against IGoR. In a later analysis, TCR-TCR, TCR-HLA and TCR-CMV co-occurrence was scored with hypergeometric tests, and a repertoire-size bias correction was applied to TCR pairs. A later analysis estimated false discovery rates by permuting HLA or CMV assignments 20 times. In a later analysis, co-occurring TCRs were grouped with DBSCAN, and TCRdist sequence similarity was added when clustering was performed within HLA-allele-positive subsets. Repertoires with fewer than 30,000 or more than 120,000 public chains, plus five repertoires with anomalous nucleotide sharing, were excluded from co-occurrence clustering. Not all clones reach the TCRdb copy of this immuneACCESS table, which keeps in-frame sequences only. Checked studies attribute under half of the gap to unresolved V genes and leave the rest unexplained. The V and J calls and clone size are taken from that table; D and trimming were inferred from the DNA. Here the sample has fewer than 100,000 clones; just under 80% occur a single time. The leading ten clones occupy roughly 2.5% of the sample.

There are a few counts of this clone. Its antigen is currently not known. Base qualities are not provided; no much larger clone lies one nucleotide away. Reading the germline V gene gives CDR1 MDHEN and CDR2 SYDVKM. Trimming takes 4 bases off V and 3 bases off J; junction bases not matched to a gene: 16. The CDR3 spans 18 residues, from the cysteine through the phenylalanine. The entry retains the CDR3 DNA only, 54 bases that are in frame from base 1. Input material: PBMCs. The rearrangement combines TRBV28 with TRBJ2-7; TRBD1 matches 9 bases in the middle. This clonotype originated in a male donor in good health and CMV-seropositive. At the DNA level, the sequence is TGTGCCAGCAGTTCTGGAGCCGGGACAGGGCGCCTACTCTACGAGCAGTACTTC. Translation gives CASSSGAGTGRLLYEQYF.